This T cell receptor beta chain was profiled in a study of blood T cell repertoires in COVID-19. Across the study: The United States, Italy and Spain supplied acute and convalescent COVID-19 samples. PBMCs, B-cell-depleted T cells, or T cells provided the cDNA or gDNA that made up the material.

Participants had their cohort set by participant-reported clinical history. Per germline, CDR1 MNHEY and CDR2 SVGEGT. Trimming took off 4 bases at V and 7 bases at J, with 16 bases between the two ends. The length of the CDR3 is 14 residues. The table came from immunoSEQ multiplex PCR; TCRdb's copy has only in-frame clones and leaves some out. This table holds 200,000 to 250,000 clones, 83% found once. The rearrangement joins TRBV6-2 or TRBV6-3 to TRBJ1-1, with D perhaps matching TRBD1 (6 bases). This clonotype originated in a woman aged 45 to 65 who had been exposed to COVID-19. Sample: PBMCs or T cells enriched from blood (not recorded which). DNA of the CDR3: TGTGCCAGCAGTTCCGGACCGGGACACCTTGAAGCTTTCTTT. It encodes CASSSGPGHLEAFF.